The 16 T cell receptor beta chains in this list originate from one sample, sequenced in a study of blood T cell repertoires in COVID-19. Profiled with immunoSEQ multiplex PCR; TCRdb holds only in-frame clones, not every one. The profile shows fewer than 80,000 clones, around 83% of them singletons. The sequenced material came from peripheral blood. The receptors were sampled from a woman of 80 years or more with acute or convalescent COVID-19.

The chain recombines TRBV10-1 with TRBJ2-3, with TRBD1 matching 10 bases. Trimming cost V 3 bases and J 1 base; bases outside gene matches: 1. CDR3 length: 15 amino acids. In germline, CDR1 is WNHNN, CDR2 SYGVQD (reference sequence). CDR3 sequence reads: CASSEGTGGTDTQYF. CDR3 bases: TGCGCCAGCAGTGAAGGGACAGGGGGCACAGATACGCAGTATTTT.

This clone was seen just once. J is TRBJ1-6 and V is TRBV10-1, with D unresolved. Between the trimmed V and J ends, which lost 6 bases and 0 bases, there was a span of 6 bases. This CDR3 has 14 residues. Germline CDR1 reads WNHNN; CDR2 reads SYGVQD (reference sequence). CDR3 loop: CASRSGSYNSPLHF. Written as DNA, the CDR3 is TGCGCCAGCAGGTCGGGCTCCTATAATTCACCCCTCCACTTT.

The chain recombines TRBV7-2 with TRBJ2-2, with 13 bases matching TRBD2. V dropped 5 bases and J dropped 4; count of bases not matched to a gene: 7. This CDR3 is 17 amino acids long. Germline-derived CDR1 and CDR2 are SGHTA and FQGNSA. CDR3 protein: CASSLGTSGAITGELFF. The CDR3 DNA sequence: TGTGCCAGCAGCCTCGGGACTAGCGGGGCCATCACCGGGGAGCTGTTTTTT.

The gene calls are TRBV4-1 and TRBJ1-2, with 10 bases identical to TRBD1. Germline CDR1 reads MGHRA; CDR2 reads YSYEKL. V trimming: 4 bases; J trimming: 0 bases; junction bases outside the gene matches: 23. The CDR3 extends over 22 amino acids. This CDR3 reads CASSRTPGRQGASGSPNYGYTF. Here the CDR3 DNA reads TGCGCCAGCAGCCGGACCCCCGGGAGACAGGGGGCGTCGGGATCTCCTAACTATGGCTACACCTTC.

The chain uses TRBV11-3 and TRBJ2-5; possible D gene TRBD2, 7 bases. The CDR3 totals 15 residues. Trimming cost V 1 base and J 5 bases, with 14 bases left between them. From germline, CDR1 is SGHNT and CDR2 YENEEA. The CDR3 spells CASSLGGGPEETQYF. As DNA, the CDR3 is TGTGCCAGCAGCTTAGGGGGGGGGCCGGAGGAGACCCAGTACTTC.

This clone was observed a handful of times. CDR3 sequence (DNA): TGTGCCACGTCAGCGGGGGACCTCTCCTACGAGCAGTACTTC. It encodes CATSAGDLSYEQYF. The chain joins TRBV10-3 to TRBJ2-7, with 8 bases fitting TRBD2. The CDR3 is 14 residues long. Trimming took 10 bases from V and 0 from J; bases not matched to a gene: 8. In germline, CDR1 is ENHRY, CDR2 SYGVKD.

The CDR3 reads CASSKRGQAANEKLFF. In nucleotides, the CDR3 is TGTGCCAGTAGTAAGAGGGGACAGGCGGCTAATGAAAAACTGTTTTTT. The rearrangement uses TRBV19 and TRBJ1-4; 8 bases agree with TRBD1. The CDR3 sequence is 16 residues long. Unmatched junction bases numbered 7, after V lost 4 bases and J lost 3 bases. The germline V gene has CDR1 LNHDA and CDR2 SQIVND (reference sequence).

The chain employs TRBV5-1 and TRBJ2-2, with a weak D call TRBD1 (6 bases). Trimming left V 3 bases short and J 5 bases short, with 14 bases between. This CDR3 has 15 residues. The germline gives CDR1 SGHRS, CDR2 YFSETQ. The CDR3 protein is CASSSLQGATGELFF. The CDR3 DNA reads TGCGCCAGCAGCTCCCTACAGGGCGCGACCGGGGAGCTGTTTTTT.

With regard to this clone: Other DNA variants within this sample encode the same CDR3. CDR3 sequence: CASSEVGDTGELFF. The CDR3 nucleotides are TGTGCCAGCAGTGAAGTCGGGGACACCGGGGAGCTGTTTTTT. The rearrangement uses TRBV6-1 and TRBJ2-2; possibly TRBD2 for D (5 bases). Trimming removed 1 base from V and 3 bases from J, with 6 bases in between. In germline, CDR1 is MNHNS, CDR2 SASEGT. The CDR3 spans 14 residues.

CDR3 bases: TGTGCCAGCAGCCTACGGACAGGGGCTGGCTACACCTTC. This sequence encodes CASSLRTGAGYTF. The V and J genes are TRBV3-1 (or the pseudogene TRBV3-2) and TRBJ1-2, with TRBD1 identical over 9 bases. This CDR3 comprises 13 residues. V lost 4 bases to trimming and J lost 7 bases; unmatched junction nucleotides: 4. Germline loops: CDR1 LGHDT, CDR2 YNNKEL (reference sequence).

About this clone: At the DNA level, this CDR3 is encoded by other sequences in the same sample as well. This chain connects TRBV3-1 (or the pseudogene TRBV3-2) to TRBJ1-1; tentative D call: TRBD1 (6 bases). V lost 1 base to trimming and J lost 2 bases, with 8 bases between them. The CDR3 contains 14 residues. The germline CDR1 and CDR2 sequences are LGHDT and YNNKEL (reference sequence). DNA for the CDR3: TGTGCCAGCAGCCAAGTACAGGGAAACACTGAAGCTTTCTTT. Translated: CASSQVQGNTEAFF.

The chain links TRBV3-1 (or the pseudogene TRBV3-2) to TRBJ2-2, with 10 bases that match TRBD1. The CDR3 loop spans 19 amino acids. The germline V gene has CDR1 LGHDT and CDR2 YNNKEL (reference sequence). Trimming at V came to 0 bases and at J to 3 bases, leaving 10 bases not matched to a gene. CDR3 in amino acids: CASSQDGQGVRRDTGELFF. In DNA, the CDR3 is TGTGCCAGCAGCCAAGACGGACAGGGGGTGAGACGCGACACCGGGGAGCTGTTTTTT.

The chain couples TRBV10-2 to TRBJ1-5; a possible D gene is TRBD1 (5 bases). The CDR3 spans 13 residues. The germline V gene has CDR1 WSHSY and CDR2 SAAADI. The V end lost 4 bases, the J end lost 8 bases, and 12 bases lay between the germline ends. CDR3 amino acids: CASSGGGLEPQHF. The CDR3 coding sequence is TGCGCCAGCAGTGGGGGGGGGTTAGAGCCCCAGCATTTT.

The rearrangement joins TRBV2 to TRBJ2-5; maybe TRBD2 (6 bases). V was clipped by 4 bases and J by 4 bases, with 13 bases between them. Per the germline V gene, CDR1 is SNHLY and CDR2 is FYNNEI. The CDR3 is 14 amino acids. The DNA for the CDR3 is TGTGCCAGCAGTGCCAATGGAGGGAGAGAGACCCAGTACTTC. This encodes CASSANGGRETQYF.

This clone occurred once. The chain recombines TRBV29-1 with TRBJ1-2; the match to TRBD1 covers 7 bases. Germline lookup yields CDR1 SQVTM and CDR2 ANQGSEA. The CDR3 length is 12 residues. The trim removed 4 bases at V and 4 bases at J, leaving 3 bases unmatched. CDR3 residues: CSVAGQSYGYTF. The CDR3 DNA reads as TGCAGCGTTGCGGGACAGAGCTATGGCTACACCTTC.

The CDR3, as DNA: TGTGCCAGCACCCTGGTGGGCAGGGACTACAATGAGCAGTTCTTC. Translated, it gives CASTLVGRDYNEQFF. V gene TRBV5-4 combines with J gene TRBJ2-1; D possibly corresponds to TRBD1 (5 bases). The germline V gene has CDR1 SGHNT and CDR2 YYREEE (reference sequence). This CDR3 is built from 15 residues. Trimming shortened V by 6 bases and J by 3 bases, and 16 bases separated the two germline ends.